This T cell receptor (beta chain) appears in the sequencing data of a study of T-cell memory formation after mild COVID-19. Study context: TCR clusters were mostly confined to one donor each. Whole-study results and caveats: Some responding clones appeared in pre-infection memory, suggesting cross-reactive memory joined. The CD4+ clones that contracted clustered mainly within CM and EM, and the CD8+ clones concentrated in EMRA. Contracting clones, day 15 to 85, had balanced CD4/CD8, and later expanders favored CD4+.

Remarks on this clonotype: As yet, its antigen is unknown.

TCRdb redid the calling of the 5' RACE reads with MiXCR, one entry per CDR3 protein. This table has around 250,000 distinct CDR3 sequences, just over 15% appearing once. Germline lookup yields CDR1 SGHRS and CDR2 YFSETQ. With 0 bases clipped from V and 2 bases from J, the junction kept 16 bases outside the gene matches. The CDR3 consists of 21 residues. Sequences were obtained from PBMCs or a T cell subset sorted from them (not recorded which). This clonotype was sampled from an adult woman who had mild COVID-19 (a few samples of this study predate the infection). Cell type and time point are not known. J is TRBJ2-4 and V is TRBV5-1, with TRBD2 identical over 11 bases. In DNA, the CDR3 is TGCGCCAGCAGCTTGGCCGGGCTAGCGGGGGGCCAATACCGCACCAAAAACATTCAGTACTTC. This sequence encodes CASSLAGLAGGQYRTKNIQYF.